A selection of T cell receptor beta chains follows, all from one sample in a study of cytomegalovirus exposure and HLA in healthy donors. The protocol was immunoSEQ multiplex PCR, while the TCRdb copy is restricted to in-frame clones and leaves out a portion. This table holds some 160,000 clones, around 90% found once. Sequencing input: PBMCs. These TCRs come from a man aged 18 to 29 in good health and CMV-seronegative. The CDR3 runs from the conserved cysteine through the conserved F or W. D genes are given only for firm matches. Clone size, where shown, is once, few, many, or a class for clones that have expanded.

>TRBJ1-2|.|.|TRBV6-1
CASTPAGNYGYTF
TGTGCCAGCACGCCGGCAGGAAACTATGGCTACACCTTC
>TRBJ2-1|.|TRBD2|TRBV2
CASSGLSSGRSPYNEQFF
TGTGCCAGCAGTGGTTTGTCTAGCGGGAGGAGCCCCTACAATGAGCAGTTCTTC
>TRBJ1-1|.|.|TRBV27
CASKLGLNTEAFF
TGTGCCAGCAAGCTCGGACTCAACACTGAAGCTTTCTTT
>TRBJ2-3|.|.|TRBV4-1
CASSQQGGLSRTDTQYF
TGCGCCAGCAGCCAACAAGGGGGTCTAAGTAGGACAGATACGCAGTATTTT
>TRBJ2-7|.|.|TRBV4-2
CASSQGRDEQYF
TGTGCCAGCAGCCAAGGCCGGGACGAGCAGTACTTC
>TRBJ1-1|.|.|TRBV9
CASSELGGVNTEAFF
TGTGCCAGCAGCGAGCTGGGGGGGGTGAACACTGAAGCTTTCTTT
>TRBJ2-6|.|.|TRBV4-1
CASRPKGGGANVLTF
TGCGCCAGCAGACCGAAGGGCGGGGGGGCCAACGTCCTGACTTTC
>TRBJ1-1|few|.|TRBV27
CASSFRRGEAFF
TGTGCCAGCAGTTTTCGACGGGGTGAAGCTTTCTTT
>TRBJ2-3|.|.|TRBV29-1
CSVGSGRYTDTQYF
TGCAGCGTTGGGTCAGGTAGATACACAGATACGCAGTATTTT
>TRBJ1-3|.|TRBD1|TRBV27
CASSPRQGRENTIYF
TGTGCCAGCAGCCCCCGACAGGGGAGGGAAAACACCATATATTTT
>TRBJ2-2|.|.|TRBV6-5
CASSYSNSGTGELFF
TGTGCCAGCAGTTACTCAAACAGCGGCACCGGGGAGCTGTTTTTT
>TRBJ2-1|.|TRBD1|TRBV7-6
CASSLRTGRNEQFF
TGTGCCAGCAGCTTACGGACAGGGAGGAATGAGCAGTTCTTC
>TRBJ1-2|.|.|TRBV2
CASRLEYGYTF
TGTGCCAGCAGACTGGAGTATGGCTACACCTTC
>TRBJ2-1|.|.|TRBV6-1
CASTTTGSYNEQFF
TGTGCCAGCACCACCACGGGTTCCTACAATGAGCAGTTCTTC
>TRBJ2-1|.|.|TRBV7-9
CAILPDNEQFF
TGTGCCATCCTCCCAGACAATGAGCAGTTCTTC
>TRBJ1-2|.|TRBD1|TRBV27
CASSWTGTNYGYTF
TGTGCCAGCTCCTGGACAGGAACTAACTATGGCTACACCTTC
>TRBJ2-5|.|TRBD2|TRBV7-9
CASSFSSGGAETQYF
TGTGCCAGCAGCTTCTCGAGCGGGGGGGCAGAGACCCAGTACTTC
>TRBJ1-2|.|TRBD1|TRBV2
CASSPRTGGIRGYTF
TGTGCCAGCAGTCCACGGACAGGGGGCATCCGTGGCTACACCTTC
>TRBJ2-5|.|TRBD2|TRBV5-1
CASRLNGGSQETQYF
TGCGCCAGCAGGCTTAACGGGGGGTCCCAAGAGACCCAGTACTTC
>TRBJ2-7|.|.|TRBV7-6
CASSLGQAWEQYF
TGTGCCAGCAGCTTAGGACAGGCGTGGGAGCAGTACTTC
>TRBJ1-1|.|.|TRBV28
CASSTRSTGEAFF
TGTGCCAGCAGTACCCGATCGACAGGTGAAGCTTTCTTT
>TRBJ2-1|.|TRBD2|TRBV5-1
CASGTSGRSGNEQFF
TGCGCCAGCGGGACTAGCGGGAGGTCTGGGAATGAGCAGTTCTTC
>TRBJ2-3|.|.|TRBV6-5
CASSRLPSSTDTQYF
TGTGCCAGTTCAAGACTACCGTCTAGCACAGATACGCAGTATTTT
>TRBJ2-3|.|TRBD2|TRBV6-7
CASSVGLAPSTDTQYF
TGTGCCAGCAGTGTCGGACTAGCACCTAGCACAGATACGCAGTATTTT
>TRBJ1-3|.|.|TRBV27
CASSFTRGDSGNTIYF
TGTGCCAGCAGTTTCACACGGGGGGACTCTGGAAACACCATATATTTT
>TRBJ2-7|.|.|TRBV7-9
CASSSQIGEAEQYF
TGTGCCAGCAGCTCCCAAATCGGGGAAGCCGAGCAGTACTTC
>TRBJ1-1|.|.|TRBV14
CASSQDLGGDTEAFF
TGTGCCAGCAGCCAAGATCTGGGAGGGGACACTGAAGCTTTCTTT
>TRBJ1-5|.|.|TRBV28
CASSFPGNGKQPQHF
TGTGCCAGCAGTTTCCCAGGTAATGGAAAACAGCCCCAGCATTTT